These 8 T cell receptor beta chains originate from one sample sequenced in a study of glioma-infiltrating T cells after dendritic cell vaccination. Libraries were prepared by immunoSEQ multiplex PCR; TCRdb keeps only in-frame clonotypes and omits some of them. The sample consists of approximately 100,000 clones, around 80% of them appearing once. This specimen was blood, taken before dendritic cell vaccination. The source of these receptors is a human donor with glioblastoma.

The sample holds a few counts of this clone. The chain uses TRBV7-9 and TRBJ1-4, with a weak D call TRBD1 (5 bases). Germline V lookup: CDR1 SEHNR, CDR2 FQNEAQ (reference sequence). The CDR3 contains 14 residues. Between the trimmed V and J ends, which lost 1 base and 4 bases, there was a span of 7 bases. The CDR3 here is CASSLGQFNEKLFF. CDR3 in DNA: TGTGCCAGCAGCTTAGGACAGTTTAATGAAAAACTGTTTTTT.

V gene TRBV5-1 combines with J gene TRBJ1-5; D not certain. The CDR3 contains 15 residues. Trimming pared 0 bases from V and 0 bases from J, leaving 7 bases between. Germline V gene data show CDR1 as SGHRS and CDR2 as YFSETQ. DNA of the CDR3: TGCGCCAGCAGCTTGGGGGCAGGTAGCAATCAGCCCCAGCATTTT. Its translation: CASSLGAGSNQPQHF.

The V gene is TRBV27, the J gene TRBJ2-5; TRBD2 matches 9 bases. Gene TRBJ2-7 matches the end of the DNA better, so the J call may be wrong. CDR3 length equals 15 residues. Germline CDR1 and CDR2: MNHEY and SMNVEV (reference sequence). The CDR3 loop reads CASSYAGGPIYEQYF. CDR3 nucleotides: TGTGCCAGCAGTTACGCGGGAGGGCCTATATACGAGCAGTACTTC.

The chain links TRBV28 to TRBJ2-3; unclear D gene. The CDR3 extends over 14 amino acids. The germline V gene encodes CDR1 MDHEN and CDR2 SYDVKM. Trimming removed 3 bases at V and 4 bases at J, with 11 bases between. In DNA, the CDR3 is TGTGCCAGCAGTTTCTATTCCGGTCCAGATACGCAGTATTTT. Its translation is CASSFYSGPDTQYF.

The V call is TRBV5-6, the J call TRBJ2-7; a weak D match, TRBD2 (6 bases). Trimming left V 4 bases short and J 2 bases short, with 16 bases between. Germline CDR1 is SGHDT and CDR2 is YYEEEE. The CDR3 covers 15 residues. The CDR3: CASSLYWGDPYEQYF. CDR3 sequence (DNA): TGTGCCAGCAGCCTTTATTGGGGGGATCCCTACGAGCAGTACTTC. Full variable domain (outside the CDR3, taken from reference TRBV5-6 and TRBJ2-7): DAGVTQSPTHLIKTRGQQVTLRCSPKSGHDTVSWYQQALGQGPQFIFQYYEEEERQRGNFPDRFSGHQFPNYSSELNVNALLLGDSALYLCASSLYWGDPYEQYFGPGTRLTVT.

This chain joins TRBV5-6 and TRBJ1-2, with unresolved D. V was trimmed by 3 bases and J by 5 bases, leaving 11 bases between them. CDR1 SGHDT and CDR2 YYEEEE come from the germline V gene. This CDR3 contains 13 residues. As DNA, the CDR3 is TGTGCCAGCAGCTCAACTCCGACTTATGGCTACACCTTC. It yields the protein CASSSTPTYGYTF.

The rearrangement uses TRBV4-1 and TRBJ1-1, with 7 bases lining up with TRBD1. V was pared by 0 bases and J by 6 bases, with 10 bases of the junction left unmatched. The germline CDR1 and CDR2 sequences are MGHRA and YSYEKL. This CDR3 spans 16 amino acids. CDR3 in DNA: TGCGCCAGCAGCCAAGATAGGTTTCAGGGGGGCCCTGAAGCTTTCTTT. The encoded protein is CASSQDRFQGGPEAFF.

The chain combines TRBV18 with TRBJ2-2; the match to TRBD2 covers 8 bases. In germline, CDR1 is KGHSH, CDR2 LQKENI. The CDR3 covers 16 residues. V lost 4 bases to trimming and J lost 5 bases; unmatched junction nucleotides: 9. CDR3 in DNA: TGTGCCAGCTCACTGGGCGTAGCGGGACATACCGGGGAGCTGTTTTTT. It codes for CASSLGVAGHTGELFF.